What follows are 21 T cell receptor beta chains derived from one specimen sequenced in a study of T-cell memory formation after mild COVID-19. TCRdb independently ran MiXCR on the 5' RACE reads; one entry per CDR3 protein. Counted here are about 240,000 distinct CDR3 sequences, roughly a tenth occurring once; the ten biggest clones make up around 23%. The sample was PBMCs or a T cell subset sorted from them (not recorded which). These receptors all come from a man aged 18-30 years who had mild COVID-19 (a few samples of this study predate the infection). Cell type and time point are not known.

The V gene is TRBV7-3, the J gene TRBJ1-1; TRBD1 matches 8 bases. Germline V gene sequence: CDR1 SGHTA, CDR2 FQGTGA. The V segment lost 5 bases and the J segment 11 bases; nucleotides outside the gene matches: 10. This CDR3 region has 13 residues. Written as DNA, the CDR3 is TGTGCCAGCAGCCCCACGCTGGGACAGGAGGCTTTCTTT. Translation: CASSPTLGQEAFF.

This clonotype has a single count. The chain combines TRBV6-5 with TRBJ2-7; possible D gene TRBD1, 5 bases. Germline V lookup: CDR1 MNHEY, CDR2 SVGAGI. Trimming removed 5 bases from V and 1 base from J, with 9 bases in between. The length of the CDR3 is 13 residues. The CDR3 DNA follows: TGTGCCAGCAGTCGACAGAATTCCTACGAGCAGTACTTC. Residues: CASSRQNSYEQYF.

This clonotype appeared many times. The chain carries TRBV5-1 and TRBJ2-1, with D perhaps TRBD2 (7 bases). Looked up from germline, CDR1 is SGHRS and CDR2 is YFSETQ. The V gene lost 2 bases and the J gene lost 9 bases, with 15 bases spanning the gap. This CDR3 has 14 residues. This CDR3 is CASSFDGGPGEQFF. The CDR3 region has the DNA TGCGCCAGCAGCTTCGACGGGGGGCCAGGTGAGCAGTTCTTC.

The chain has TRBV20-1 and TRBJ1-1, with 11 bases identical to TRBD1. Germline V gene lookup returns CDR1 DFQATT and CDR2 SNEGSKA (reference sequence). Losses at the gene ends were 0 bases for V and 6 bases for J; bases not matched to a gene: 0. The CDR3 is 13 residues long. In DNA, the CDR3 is TGCAGTGCTAGAGAGGGACAGGGGGCTGAAGCTTTCTTT. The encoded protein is CSAREGQGAEAFF.

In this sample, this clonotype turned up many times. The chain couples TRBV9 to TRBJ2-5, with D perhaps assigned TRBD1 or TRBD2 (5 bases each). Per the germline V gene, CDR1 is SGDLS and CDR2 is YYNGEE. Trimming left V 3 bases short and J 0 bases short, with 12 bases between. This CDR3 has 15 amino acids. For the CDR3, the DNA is TGTGCCAGCAGCGGAGGGACCTTGTACCAAGAGACCCAGTACTTC. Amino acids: CASSGGTLYQETQYF.

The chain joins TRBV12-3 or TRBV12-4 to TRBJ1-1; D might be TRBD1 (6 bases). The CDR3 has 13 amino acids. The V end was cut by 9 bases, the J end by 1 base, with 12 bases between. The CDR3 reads CASGWGRNTEAFF. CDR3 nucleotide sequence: TGTGCCAGTGGATGGGGGCGGAACACTGAAGCTTTCTTT.

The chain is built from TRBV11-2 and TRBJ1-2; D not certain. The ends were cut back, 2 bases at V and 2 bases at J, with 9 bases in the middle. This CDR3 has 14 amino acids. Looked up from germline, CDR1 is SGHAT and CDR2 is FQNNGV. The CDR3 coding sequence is TGTGCCAGCAGCTTAAGGGCACCAAACTATGGCTACACCTTC. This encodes CASSLRAPNYGYTF. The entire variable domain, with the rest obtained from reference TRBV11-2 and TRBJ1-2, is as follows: EAGVAQSPRYKIIEKRQSVAFWCNPISGHATLYWYQQILGQGPKLLIQFQNNGVVDDSQLPKDRFSAERLKGVDSTLKIQPAKLEDSAVYLCASSLRAPNYGYTFGSGTRLTVV.

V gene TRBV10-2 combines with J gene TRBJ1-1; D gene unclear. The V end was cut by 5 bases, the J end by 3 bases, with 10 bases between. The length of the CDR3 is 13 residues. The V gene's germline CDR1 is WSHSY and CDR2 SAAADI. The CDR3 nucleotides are TGCGCCAGCAGTTCAACGAAGGACACTGAAGCTTTCTTT. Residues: CASSSTKDTEAFF.

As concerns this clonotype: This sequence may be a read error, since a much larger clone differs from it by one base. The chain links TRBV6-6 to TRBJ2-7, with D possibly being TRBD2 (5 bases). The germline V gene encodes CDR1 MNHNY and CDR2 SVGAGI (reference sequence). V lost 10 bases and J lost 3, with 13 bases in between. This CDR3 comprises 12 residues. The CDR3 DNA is TGTGCCACCGGGATAACCAACTACGAGCAGTACTTC. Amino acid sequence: CATGITNYEQYF.

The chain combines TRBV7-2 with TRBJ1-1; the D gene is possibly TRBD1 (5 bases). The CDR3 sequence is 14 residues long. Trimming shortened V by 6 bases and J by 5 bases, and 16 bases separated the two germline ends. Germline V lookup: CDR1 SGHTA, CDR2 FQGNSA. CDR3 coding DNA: TGTGCCAGCAGTCTAGGCCGGAGGGGAACTGAAGCTTTCTTT. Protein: CASSLGRRGTEAFF.

The CDR3: CASSLGVRGGNEKLFF. CDR3 in DNA: TGTGCCAGCAGCTTAGGGGTCCGGGGTGGTAATGAAAAACTGTTTTTT. The chain recombines TRBV7-8 with TRBJ1-4; D unresolved. The CDR3 sequence is 16 residues long. Germline V CDR1 and CDR2: SGHVS, FQNEAQ. V was clipped by 1 base and J by 4 bases, with 13 bases between them.

The CDR3 nucleotides read TGTGCCAGCTCACCGCCGGGCGCCGAAAACTATGGCTACACCTTC. Protein product: CASSPPGAENYGYTF. V gene TRBV18 combines with J gene TRBJ1-2; no reliable D call. The V end lost 3 bases, the J end lost 2 bases, and 13 bases lay between the germline ends. CDR1 KGHSH and CDR2 LQKENI come from the germline V gene. This CDR3 comprises 15 residues.

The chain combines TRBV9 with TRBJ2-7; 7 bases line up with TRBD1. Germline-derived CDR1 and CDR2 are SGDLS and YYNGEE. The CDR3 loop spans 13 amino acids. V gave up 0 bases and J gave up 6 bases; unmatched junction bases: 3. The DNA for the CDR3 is TGTGCCAGCAGCGTAGAGACAGGGTTCGAGCAGTACTTC. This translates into CASSVETGFEQYF. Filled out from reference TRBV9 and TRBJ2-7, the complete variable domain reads DSGVTQTPKHLITATGQRVTLRCSPRSGDLSVYWYQQSLDQGLQFLIQYYNGEERAKGNILERFSAQQFPDLHSELNLSSLELGDSALYFCASSVETGFEQYFGPGTRLTVT.

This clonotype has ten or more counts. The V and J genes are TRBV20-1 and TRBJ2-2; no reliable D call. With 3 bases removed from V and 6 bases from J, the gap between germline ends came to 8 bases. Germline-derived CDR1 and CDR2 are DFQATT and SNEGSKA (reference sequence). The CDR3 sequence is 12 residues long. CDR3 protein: CSASPGSGELFF. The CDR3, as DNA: TGCAGTGCTAGTCCCGGGTCCGGGGAGCTGTTTTTT.

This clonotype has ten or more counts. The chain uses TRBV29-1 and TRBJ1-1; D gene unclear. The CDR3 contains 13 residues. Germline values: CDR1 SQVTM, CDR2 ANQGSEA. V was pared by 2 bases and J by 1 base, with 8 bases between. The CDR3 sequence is CSVEKPENTEAFF. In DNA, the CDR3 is TGCAGCGTTGAAAAACCGGAGAACACTGAAGCTTTCTTT.

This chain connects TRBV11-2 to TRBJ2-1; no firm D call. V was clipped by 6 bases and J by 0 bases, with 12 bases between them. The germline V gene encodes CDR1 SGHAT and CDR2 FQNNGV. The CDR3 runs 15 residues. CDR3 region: CASSSLSSSYNEQFF. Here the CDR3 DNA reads TGTGCCAGCAGTTCGTTGAGTAGCTCCTACAATGAGCAGTTCTTC.

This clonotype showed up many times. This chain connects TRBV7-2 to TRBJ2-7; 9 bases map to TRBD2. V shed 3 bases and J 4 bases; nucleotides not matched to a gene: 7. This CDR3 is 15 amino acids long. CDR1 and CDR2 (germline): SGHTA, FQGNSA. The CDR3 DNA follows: TGTGCCAGCAGCTTTAGCCCTAGCGGGGAATACGAGCAGTACGTC. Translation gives CASSFSPSGEYEQYV.

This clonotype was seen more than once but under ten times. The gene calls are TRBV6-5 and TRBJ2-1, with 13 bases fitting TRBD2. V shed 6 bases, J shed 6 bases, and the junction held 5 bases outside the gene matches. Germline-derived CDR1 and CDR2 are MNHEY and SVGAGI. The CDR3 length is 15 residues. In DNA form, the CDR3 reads TGTGCCAGCAGAGGACTAGCGGGGGATCCCAATGAGCAGTTCTTC. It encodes CASRGLAGDPNEQFF.

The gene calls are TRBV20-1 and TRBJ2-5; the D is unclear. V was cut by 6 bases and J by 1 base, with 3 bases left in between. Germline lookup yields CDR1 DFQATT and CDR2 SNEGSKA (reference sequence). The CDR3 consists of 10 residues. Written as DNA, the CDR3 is TGCAGTGCGGCCCAAGAGACCCAGTACTTC. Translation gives CSAAQETQYF.

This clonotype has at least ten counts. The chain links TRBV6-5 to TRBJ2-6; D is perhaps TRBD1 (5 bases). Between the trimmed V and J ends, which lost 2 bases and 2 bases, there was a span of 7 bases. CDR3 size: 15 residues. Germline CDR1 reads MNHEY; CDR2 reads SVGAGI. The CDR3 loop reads CASSYRGTGANVLTF. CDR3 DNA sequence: TGTGCCAGCAGTTACAGGGGAACTGGGGCCAACGTCCTGACTTTC.

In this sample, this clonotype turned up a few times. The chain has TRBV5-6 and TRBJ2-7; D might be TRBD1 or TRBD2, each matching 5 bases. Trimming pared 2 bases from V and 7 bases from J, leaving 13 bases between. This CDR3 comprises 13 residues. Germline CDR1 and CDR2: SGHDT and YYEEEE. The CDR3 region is CASSLGWDGEQYF. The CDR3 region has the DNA TGTGCCAGCAGCTTAGGGTGGGACGGAGAGCAGTACTTC.